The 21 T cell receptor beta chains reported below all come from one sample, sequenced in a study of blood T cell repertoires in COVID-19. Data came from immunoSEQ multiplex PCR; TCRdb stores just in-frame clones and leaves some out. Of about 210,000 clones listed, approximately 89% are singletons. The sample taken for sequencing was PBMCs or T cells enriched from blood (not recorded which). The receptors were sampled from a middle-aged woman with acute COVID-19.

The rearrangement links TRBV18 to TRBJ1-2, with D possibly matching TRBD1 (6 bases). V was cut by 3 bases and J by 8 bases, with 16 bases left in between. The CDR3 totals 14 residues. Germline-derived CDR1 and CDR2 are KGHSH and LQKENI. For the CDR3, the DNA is TGTGCCAGCTCACCGGACAGCAACTGGGAGGGCTACACCTTC. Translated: CASSPDSNWEGYTF.

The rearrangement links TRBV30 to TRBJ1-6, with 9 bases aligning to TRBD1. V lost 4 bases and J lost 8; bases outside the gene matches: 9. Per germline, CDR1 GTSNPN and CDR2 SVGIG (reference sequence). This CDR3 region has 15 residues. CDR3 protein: CAWTPQDRGDSPLHF. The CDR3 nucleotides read TGTGCCTGGACCCCCCAGGACAGGGGAGATTCACCCCTCCACTTT.

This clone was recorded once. The CDR3 DNA sequence: TGCGCCAGCAGTGAGCGGAGGGTAGCCAAAAACATTCAGTACTTC. Its protein product is CASSERRVAKNIQYF. The J gene is TRBJ2-4, the V gene TRBV10-2, with D tentatively TRBD2 (6 bases). The CDR3 has 15 amino acids. Germline V gene sequence: CDR1 WSHSY, CDR2 SAAADI. V gave up 2 bases and J gave up 0 bases, with 8 bases separating them.

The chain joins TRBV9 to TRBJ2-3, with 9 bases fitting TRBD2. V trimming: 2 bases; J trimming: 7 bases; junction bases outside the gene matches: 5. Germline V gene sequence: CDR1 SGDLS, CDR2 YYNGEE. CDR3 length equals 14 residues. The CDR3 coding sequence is TGTGCCAGCAGCGTTAGCGGGAGAGGAAATACGCAGTATTTT. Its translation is CASSVSGRGNTQYF. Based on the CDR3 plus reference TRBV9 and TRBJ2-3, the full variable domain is DSGVTQTPKHLITATGQRVTLRCSPRSGDLSVYWYQQSLDQGLQFLIQYYNGEERAKGNILERFSAQQFPDLHSELNLSSLELGDSALYFCASSVSGRGNTQYFGPGTRLTVL.

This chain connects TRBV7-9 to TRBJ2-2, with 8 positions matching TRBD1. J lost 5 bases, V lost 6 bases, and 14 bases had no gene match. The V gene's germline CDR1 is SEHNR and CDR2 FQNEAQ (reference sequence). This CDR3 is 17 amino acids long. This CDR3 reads CASRPTGGIGRTGELFF. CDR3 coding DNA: TGTGCCAGCAGACCTACAGGGGGAATAGGTAGAACCGGGGAGCTGTTTTTT.

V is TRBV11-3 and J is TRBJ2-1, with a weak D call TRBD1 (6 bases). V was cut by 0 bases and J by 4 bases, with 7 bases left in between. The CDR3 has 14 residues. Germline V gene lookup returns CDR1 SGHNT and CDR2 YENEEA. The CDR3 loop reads CASSLETGYNEQFF. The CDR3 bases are TGTGCCAGCAGCTTAGAAACAGGGTACAATGAGCAGTTCTTC.

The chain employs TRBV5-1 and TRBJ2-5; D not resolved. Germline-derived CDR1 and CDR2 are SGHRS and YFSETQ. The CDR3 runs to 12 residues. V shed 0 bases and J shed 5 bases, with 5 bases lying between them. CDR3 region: CASSLEAETQYF. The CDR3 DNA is TGCGCCAGCAGCTTGGAAGCTGAGACCCAGTACTTC.

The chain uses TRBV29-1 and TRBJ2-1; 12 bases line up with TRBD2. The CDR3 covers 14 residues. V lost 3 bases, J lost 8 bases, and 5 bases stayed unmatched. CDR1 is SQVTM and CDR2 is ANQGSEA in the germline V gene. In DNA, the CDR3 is TGCAGCGTTGAGCCTAGCGGGAGGGCCTATGAGCAGTTCTTC. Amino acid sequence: CSVEPSGRAYEQFF.

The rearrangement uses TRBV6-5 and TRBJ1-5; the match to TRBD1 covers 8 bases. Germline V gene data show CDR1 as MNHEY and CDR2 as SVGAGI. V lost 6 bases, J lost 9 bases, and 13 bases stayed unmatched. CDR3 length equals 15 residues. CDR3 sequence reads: CASRRQDRAVGPQHF. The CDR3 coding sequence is TGTGCCAGCAGAAGACAGGACAGGGCCGTCGGGCCCCAGCATTTT.

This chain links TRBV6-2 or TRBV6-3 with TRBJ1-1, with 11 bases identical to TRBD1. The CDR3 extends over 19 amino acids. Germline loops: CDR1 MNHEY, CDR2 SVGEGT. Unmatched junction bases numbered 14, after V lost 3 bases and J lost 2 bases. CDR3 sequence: CASSYSYPGTGGRNTEAFF. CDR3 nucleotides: TGTGCCAGCAGTTATTCTTACCCCGGGACAGGGGGGAGAAACACTGAAGCTTTCTTT.

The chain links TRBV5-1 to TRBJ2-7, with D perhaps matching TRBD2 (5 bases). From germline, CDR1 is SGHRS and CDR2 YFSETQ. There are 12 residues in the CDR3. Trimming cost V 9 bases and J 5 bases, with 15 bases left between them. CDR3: CATRAGTDEQYF. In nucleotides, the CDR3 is TGCGCCACTCGGGCGGGTACCGACGAGCAGTACTTC. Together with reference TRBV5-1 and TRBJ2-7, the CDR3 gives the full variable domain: KAGVTQTPRYLIKTRGQQVTLSCSPISGHRSVSWYQQTPGQGLQFLFEYFSETQRNKGNFPGRFSGRQFSNSRSEMNVSTLELGDSALYLCATRAGTDEQYFGPGTRLTVT.

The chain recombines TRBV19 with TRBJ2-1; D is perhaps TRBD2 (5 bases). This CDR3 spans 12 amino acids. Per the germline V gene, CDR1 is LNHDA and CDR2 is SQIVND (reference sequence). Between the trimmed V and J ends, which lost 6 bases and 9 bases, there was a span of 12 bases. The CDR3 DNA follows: TGTGCCAGTAGCCCAGGACTGGGTGAGCAGTTCTTC. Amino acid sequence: CASSPGLGEQFF.

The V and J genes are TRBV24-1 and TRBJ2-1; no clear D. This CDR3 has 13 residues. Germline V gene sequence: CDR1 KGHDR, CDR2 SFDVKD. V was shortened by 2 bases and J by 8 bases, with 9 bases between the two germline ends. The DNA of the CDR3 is TGTGCCACCAGTGATTCGCGTCTGGATGAGCAGTTCTTC. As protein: CATSDSRLDEQFF.

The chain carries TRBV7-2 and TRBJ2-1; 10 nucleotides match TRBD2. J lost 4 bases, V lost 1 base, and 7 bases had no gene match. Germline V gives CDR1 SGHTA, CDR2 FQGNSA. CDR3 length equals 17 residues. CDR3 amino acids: CASSLGLAGVRYNEQFF. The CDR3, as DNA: TGTGCCAGCAGCTTAGGGCTAGCGGGAGTAAGGTACAATGAGCAGTTCTTC.

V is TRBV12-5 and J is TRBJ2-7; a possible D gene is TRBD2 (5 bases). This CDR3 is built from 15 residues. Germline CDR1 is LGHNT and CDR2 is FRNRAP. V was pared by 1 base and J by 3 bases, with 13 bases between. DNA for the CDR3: TGTGCTAGTGGTTTGGGGGCAGGAGGCGGCTACGAGCAGTACTTC. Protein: CASGLGAGGGYEQYF.

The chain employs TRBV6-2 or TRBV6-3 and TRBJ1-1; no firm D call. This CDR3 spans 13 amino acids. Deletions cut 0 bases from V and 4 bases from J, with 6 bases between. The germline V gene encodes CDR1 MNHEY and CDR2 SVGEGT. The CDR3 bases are TGTGCCAGCAGTTACTCGGGCTTCACTGAAGCTTTCTTT. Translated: CASSYSGFTEAFF.

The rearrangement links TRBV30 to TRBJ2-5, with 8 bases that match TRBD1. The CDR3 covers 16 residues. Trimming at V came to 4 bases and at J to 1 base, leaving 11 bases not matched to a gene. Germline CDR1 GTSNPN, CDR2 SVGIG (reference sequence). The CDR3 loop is CAWKRGTGPSQETQYF. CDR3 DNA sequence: TGTGCCTGGAAGAGAGGGACAGGCCCTTCCCAAGAGACCCAGTACTTC.

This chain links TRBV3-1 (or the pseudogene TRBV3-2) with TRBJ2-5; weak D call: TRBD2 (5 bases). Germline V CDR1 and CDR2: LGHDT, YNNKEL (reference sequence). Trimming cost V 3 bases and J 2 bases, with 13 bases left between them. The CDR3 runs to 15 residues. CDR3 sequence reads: CASSQSTADQETQYF. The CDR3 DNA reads TGTGCCAGCAGCCAGTCAACAGCGGATCAAGAGACCCAGTACTTC.

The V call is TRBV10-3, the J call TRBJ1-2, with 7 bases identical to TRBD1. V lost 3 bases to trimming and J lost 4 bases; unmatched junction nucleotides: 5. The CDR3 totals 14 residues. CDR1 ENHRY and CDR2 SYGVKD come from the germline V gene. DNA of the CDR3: TGTGCCATCAGTGAAACAGGGGCGATCTATGGCTACACCTTC. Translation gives CAISETGAIYGYTF.

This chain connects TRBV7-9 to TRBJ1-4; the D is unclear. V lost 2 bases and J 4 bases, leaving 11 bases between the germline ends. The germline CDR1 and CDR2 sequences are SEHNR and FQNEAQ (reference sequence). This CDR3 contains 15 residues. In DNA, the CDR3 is TGTGCCAGCAGCTTATTCAGGCCGTTTAATGAAAAACTGTTTTTT. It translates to CASSLFRPFNEKLFF. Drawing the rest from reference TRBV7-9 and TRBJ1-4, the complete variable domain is DTGVSQNPRHKITKRGQNVTFRCDPISEHNRLYWYRQTLGQGPEFLTYFQNEAQLEKSRLLSDRFSAERPKGSFSTLEIQRTEQGDSAMYLCASSLFRPFNEKLFFGSGTQLSVL.

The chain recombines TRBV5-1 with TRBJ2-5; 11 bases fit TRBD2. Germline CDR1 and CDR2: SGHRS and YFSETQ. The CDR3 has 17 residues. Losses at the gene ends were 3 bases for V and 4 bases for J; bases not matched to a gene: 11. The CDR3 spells CASSYGVAGGSRETQYF. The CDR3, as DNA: TGCGCCAGCAGCTATGGAGTAGCGGGGGGGAGTAGAGAGACCCAGTACTTC.